This T cell receptor (beta chain) comes out of a study of T-cell memory formation after mild COVID-19. The trim removed 6 bases at V and 7 bases at J, leaving 8 bases unmatched. The germline V gene has CDR1 DFQATT and CDR2 SNEGSKA (reference sequence). The CDR3 contains 14 residues. TCRdb reprocessed the 5' RACE reads with MiXCR, giving one entry per CDR3 protein. The repertoire holds roughly 300,000 distinct CDR3 sequences, with roughly 15% as singletons. The gene calls are TRBV20-1 and TRBJ1-6, with 8 bases lining up with TRBD1. The specimen was PBMCs or a T cell subset sorted from them (not recorded which). The receptor comes from a man in his late teens or twenties who had mild COVID-19 (a few samples of this study predate the infection). Cell type and time point are not known. In DNA, the CDR3 is TGCAGTGCCCCGCCGACAGGGGCCAATTCACCCCTCCACTTT. Amino acid sequence: CSAPPTGANSPLHF.